Listed below are T cell receptor beta chains from one sample, sequenced in a study of shared clonotypes between healthy human individuals. Only in-frame clones appear in the TCRdb table, and some are missing; sequencing was by immunoSEQ multiplex PCR. The sample yields some 650,000 clones, around 97% seen once. The specimen was naive CD4+ T cells sorted from blood. These receptors were obtained from a woman aged 25 to 45 in good health. The CDR3 runs from the conserved cysteine through the conserved F or W. Fields, in order: clone size, V gene, D gene, J gene, CDR3 DNA, CDR3 protein. D genes are given only for firm matches. Clone size, where shown, is once, few, many, or a class for clones that have expanded.

abundance: -
v_gene: TRBV6-5
d_gene: -
j_gene: TRBJ1-1
CDR3nt: TGTGCCAGCAGTTTTGGGGAAAACGCTGAAGCTTTCTTT
CDR3aa: CASSFGENAEAFF

abundance: once
v_gene: TRBV7-9
d_gene: -
j_gene: TRBJ2-1
CDR3nt: TGTGCCAGCAGCTTAGGGAGCTCCAATGAGCAGTTCTTC
CDR3aa: CASSLGSSNEQFF

abundance: once
v_gene: TRBV29-1
d_gene: -
j_gene: TRBJ2-2
CDR3nt: TGCAGCGTTGAAGAAGGAGGGCAGAGCTCGAACACCGGGGAGCTGTTTTTT
CDR3aa: CSVEEGGQSSNTGELFF

abundance: -
v_gene: TRBV7-2
d_gene: -
j_gene: TRBJ1-1
CDR3nt: TGTGCCAGCAGCTTGTTTGTCGAGAACACTGAAGCTTTCTTT
CDR3aa: CASSLFVENTEAFF

abundance: -
v_gene: TRBV27
d_gene: TRBD2
j_gene: TRBJ2-1
CDR3nt: TGTGCCAGCAGGCTACTTACCTCCGGGACTAGCAATGAGCAGTTCTTC
CDR3aa: CASRLLTSGTSNEQFF

abundance: once
v_gene: TRBV28
d_gene: -
j_gene: TRBJ2-7
CDR3nt: TGTGCCACCTACCAAGACTGGGTGCAGTACTTC
CDR3aa: CATYQDWVQYF

abundance: once
v_gene: TRBV7-6
d_gene: -
j_gene: TRBJ1-1
CDR3nt: TGTGCCAGCAGCTTAGTTTCGGAGAACACTGAAGCTTTCTTT
CDR3aa: CASSLVSENTEAFF

abundance: -
v_gene: TRBV7-9
d_gene: TRBD2
j_gene: TRBJ2-7
CDR3nt: TGTGCCAGCAGCATACTAGCGGGAGTGGACGAGCAGTACTTC
CDR3aa: CASSILAGVDEQYF

abundance: -
v_gene: TRBV4-2
d_gene: -
j_gene: TRBJ2-1
CDR3nt: TGTGCCAGCAGCCAAGTTGGAATAGTCCGCAACAATGAGCAGTTCTTC
CDR3aa: CASSQVGIVRNNEQFF

abundance: -
v_gene: TRBV6-6
d_gene: TRBD1
j_gene: TRBJ1-1
CDR3nt: TGTGCCAGCAGAGGACAGGGGGTAGAGGAAGCTTTCTTT
CDR3aa: CASRGQGVEEAFF

abundance: once
v_gene: TRBV4-1
d_gene: TRBD2
j_gene: TRBJ2-7
CDR3nt: TGCGCCAGCAGCCAAGGACTAGCGAGTACCTACGAGCAGTACTTC
CDR3aa: CASSQGLASTYEQYF

abundance: -
v_gene: TRBV5-1
d_gene: TRBD2
j_gene: TRBJ2-7
CDR3nt: TGCGCCAGCAGCTTCGAACTAGCGGGAAGTGAGCAGTACTTC
CDR3aa: CASSFELAGSEQYF

abundance: -
v_gene: TRBV6-5
d_gene: TRBD1
j_gene: TRBJ2-1
CDR3nt: TGTGCCAGCAGACGACAGGGGGCGATGAATGAGCAGTTCTTC
CDR3aa: CASRRQGAMNEQFF

abundance: -
v_gene: TRBV2
d_gene: -
j_gene: TRBJ1-2
CDR3nt: TGTGCCGGAACTTTACAGGGACTTAACTATGGCTACACCTTC
CDR3aa: CAGTLQGLNYGYTF

abundance: -
v_gene: TRBV6-5
d_gene: TRBD1
j_gene: TRBJ1-2
CDR3nt: TGTGCCAGCAGTTCGGGACAGGGATCGCGGGGCTACACCTTC
CDR3aa: CASSSGQGSRGYTF

abundance: -
v_gene: TRBV6-5
d_gene: -
j_gene: TRBJ1-1
CDR3nt: TGTGCCAGCAGTTCCCGGGGCCACTACCCCGAAGCTTTCTTT
CDR3aa: CASSSRGHYPEAFF

abundance: -
v_gene: TRBV7-9
d_gene: TRBD1
j_gene: TRBJ1-6
CDR3nt: TGTGCCAGCAGGGCGACAGGGGAAAATTCACCCCTCCACTTT
CDR3aa: CASRATGENSPLHF

abundance: -
v_gene: TRBV10-1
d_gene: TRBD2
j_gene: TRBJ2-2
CDR3nt: TGCGCCAGCAGTGAGAGGGAGGGTTTTACCGGGGAGCTGTTTTTT
CDR3aa: CASSEREGFTGELFF

abundance: -
v_gene: TRBV28
d_gene: TRBD2
j_gene: TRBJ2-1
CDR3nt: TGTGCCAGCACGCCAGGGAGGGAAAATGAGCAGTTCTTC
CDR3aa: CASTPGRENEQFF

abundance: once
v_gene: TRBV4-1
d_gene: -
j_gene: TRBJ2-1
CDR3nt: TGCGCCAGCAGCCAAGGGGCTGCCTACAATGAGCAGTTCTTC
CDR3aa: CASSQGAAYNEQFF

abundance: -
v_gene: TRBV4-2
d_gene: TRBD2
j_gene: TRBJ2-1
CDR3nt: TGTGCCAGCAGCCAAATCTTAGCTAGCGGGAGGGATGAGCAGTTCTTC
CDR3aa: CASSQILASGRDEQFF

abundance: -
v_gene: TRBV5-6
d_gene: -
j_gene: TRBJ2-3
CDR3nt: TGTGCCAGCAGCTTGGATCTGGAATTTGATACGCAGTATTTT
CDR3aa: CASSLDLEFDTQYF

abundance: -
v_gene: TRBV11-2
d_gene: -
j_gene: TRBJ2-7
CDR3nt: TGTGCCAGCAGCTTAGATATTGACGAGCAGTACTTC
CDR3aa: CASSLDIDEQYF

abundance: -
v_gene: TRBV7-8
d_gene: -
j_gene: TRBJ2-7
CDR3nt: TGTGCCAGCAGCCCACTGGGGGTGTCCTACGAGCAGTACTTC
CDR3aa: CASSPLGVSYEQYF

abundance: -
v_gene: TRBV18
d_gene: -
j_gene: TRBJ2-1
CDR3nt: TGTGCCAGCTCACCGGGTGCTGACTCCTACAATGAGCAGTTCTTC
CDR3aa: CASSPGADSYNEQFF

abundance: -
v_gene: TRBV2
d_gene: -
j_gene: TRBJ1-1
CDR3nt: TGTGCCAGCAGTGAATCTAGAGGCGGCACTGAAGCTTTCTTT
CDR3aa: CASSESRGGTEAFF

abundance: once
v_gene: TRBV5-4
d_gene: TRBD2
j_gene: TRBJ2-7
CDR3nt: TGTGCCAGCAGCCCCCAGCGGGAGGGGGTCGAGCAGTACTTC
CDR3aa: CASSPQREGVEQYF

abundance: -
v_gene: TRBV7-2
d_gene: -
j_gene: TRBJ2-3
CDR3nt: TGTGCCAGCAGCTTAGCGCGGACCACAGATACGCAGTATTTT
CDR3aa: CASSLARTTDTQYF

abundance: -
v_gene: TRBV7-6
d_gene: TRBD2
j_gene: TRBJ2-1
CDR3nt: TGTGCCAGCAGCTTACCGCACGGGAGGGTAAACTCCTACAATGAGCAGTTCTTC
CDR3aa: CASSLPHGRVNSYNEQFF

abundance: -
v_gene: TRBV6-1
d_gene: -
j_gene: TRBJ1-3
CDR3nt: TGTGCCAGCAGTGAATCGGGTAGATCTGGAAACACCATATATTTT
CDR3aa: CASSESGRSGNTIYF

abundance: -
v_gene: TRBV5-1
d_gene: TRBD2
j_gene: TRBJ2-2
CDR3nt: TGCGCCAGCAGCTTGAGGACTAGCGGGTCCAACACCGGGGAGCTGTTTTTT
CDR3aa: CASSLRTSGSNTGELFF

abundance: -
v_gene: TRBV11-1
d_gene: -
j_gene: TRBJ2-7
CDR3nt: TGTGCCAGCAGCTTAAATCCGGCCACCTCCTACGAGTACTTC
CDR3aa: CASSLNPATSYEYF

abundance: -
v_gene: TRBV11-2
d_gene: -
j_gene: TRBJ2-5
CDR3nt: TGTGCCAGCAGCTTAGAGGGAGTGGAGGGGGAGACCCAGTACTTC
CDR3aa: CASSLEGVEGETQYF

abundance: -
v_gene: TRBV5-1
d_gene: -
j_gene: TRBJ2-5
CDR3nt: TGCGCCAGCAGCTTGGGGCGTTGGCAAGAGACCCAGTACTTC
CDR3aa: CASSLGRWQETQYF

abundance: -
v_gene: TRBV25-1
d_gene: -
j_gene: TRBJ1-2
CDR3nt: TGTGCCAGCAGTGAATTTCGGGGGGCACACTATGGCTACACCTTC
CDR3aa: CASSEFRGAHYGYTF

abundance: -
v_gene: TRBV27
d_gene: TRBD1
j_gene: TRBJ2-7
CDR3nt: TGTGCCAGCAGTTTATCGAGCGGGACAGGGCGCTCATCATCGTACTTC
CDR3aa: CASSLSSGTGRSSSYF

abundance: -
v_gene: TRBV18
d_gene: -
j_gene: TRBJ1-1
CDR3nt: TGTGCCAGCTCACCAAGAGCCCTGGGCGCTGAAGCTTTCTTT
CDR3aa: CASSPRALGAEAFF

abundance: -
v_gene: TRBV14
d_gene: -
j_gene: TRBJ1-5
CDR3nt: TGTGCCAGCAGCCCCCCAAGCCGCCAGGAGGGGAGCAATCAGCCCCAGCATTTT
CDR3aa: CASSPPSRQEGSNQPQHF

abundance: -
v_gene: TRBV7-2
d_gene: TRBD2
j_gene: TRBJ2-2
CDR3nt: TGTGCCAGCAGCTTTAGCGGGACCGGGGAGCTGTTTTTT
CDR3aa: CASSFSGTGELFF

abundance: -
v_gene: TRBV19
d_gene: -
j_gene: TRBJ2-7
CDR3nt: TGTGCCAGTAGTATTTTAGGGACAAGGGACTACGAGCAGTACTTC
CDR3aa: CASSILGTRDYEQYF

abundance: -
v_gene: TRBV28
d_gene: -
j_gene: TRBJ1-2
CDR3nt: TGTGCCAGCAATATTGGGGGGGTTGGCTACACCTTC
CDR3aa: CASNIGGVGYTF

abundance: -
v_gene: TRBV5-4
d_gene: -
j_gene: TRBJ2-2
CDR3nt: TGTGCCAGCAGCCCTCGAAACACCGGGGAGCTGTTTTTT
CDR3aa: CASSPRNTGELFF

abundance: -
v_gene: TRBV2
d_gene: TRBD1
j_gene: TRBJ2-6
CDR3nt: TGTGCCAGCAGGGCTTGGCGGACAGGGATAACCTCTGGGGCCAACGTCCTGACTTTC
CDR3aa: CASRAWRTGITSGANVLTF

abundance: -
v_gene: TRBV9
d_gene: TRBD2
j_gene: TRBJ2-1
CDR3nt: TGTGCCAGCAGCGTAGCCCTGCGGGAGAATGAGCAGTTCTTC
CDR3aa: CASSVALRENEQFF

abundance: -
v_gene: TRBV11-2
d_gene: -
j_gene: TRBJ2-7
CDR3nt: TGTGCCAGCAGCCGACAGCCCGCCTACGAGCAGTACTTC
CDR3aa: CASSRQPAYEQYF

abundance: -
v_gene: TRBV7-9
d_gene: -
j_gene: TRBJ1-2
CDR3nt: TGTGCCAGCAGCGCCGCTGGGCGGGGCTACACCTTC
CDR3aa: CASSAAGRGYTF

abundance: -
v_gene: TRBV7-9
d_gene: TRBD2
j_gene: TRBJ2-1
CDR3nt: TGTGCCAGCAGCCCTGGACTAGCGGGTACCAATGAGCAGTTCTTC
CDR3aa: CASSPGLAGTNEQFF

abundance: -
v_gene: TRBV5-6
d_gene: TRBD1
j_gene: TRBJ2-6
CDR3nt: TGTGCCAGCAGCTGGCTAGACAGGGCTGGGGCCAACGTCCTGACTTTC
CDR3aa: CASSWLDRAGANVLTF

abundance: -
v_gene: TRBV28
d_gene: -
j_gene: TRBJ2-1
CDR3nt: TGTGCCAGCAGTCTCTTGCGCCCGGGACTGCTCTCCTACAATGAGCAGTTCTTC
CDR3aa: CASSLLRPGLLSYNEQFF

abundance: -
v_gene: TRBV6-6
d_gene: TRBD1
j_gene: TRBJ2-7
CDR3nt: TGTGCCAGCAGTCGGCTACAGGGGGCTTGGGAGCAGTACTTC
CDR3aa: CASSRLQGAWEQYF

abundance: -
v_gene: TRBV9
d_gene: -
j_gene: TRBJ1-2
CDR3nt: TGTGCCAGCAGCGTAGTACAGGGCCATGGCTACACCTTC
CDR3aa: CASSVVQGHGYTF

abundance: -
v_gene: TRBV7-9
d_gene: -
j_gene: TRBJ2-1
CDR3nt: TGTGCCAGCAGCTTACCCGACAGCGCCTCCTACAATGAGCAGTTCTTC
CDR3aa: CASSLPDSASYNEQFF

abundance: -
v_gene: TRBV29-1
d_gene: TRBD2
j_gene: TRBJ2-7
CDR3nt: TGCAGCGTTGTACCTGGACTAGCGGGAGACGAGCAGTACTTC
CDR3aa: CSVVPGLAGDEQYF

abundance: -
v_gene: TRBV29-1
d_gene: TRBD1
j_gene: TRBJ1-1
CDR3nt: TGCAGCGGGGGACAGGGTTACCAGGGCACTGAAGCTTTCTTT
CDR3aa: CSGGQGYQGTEAFF